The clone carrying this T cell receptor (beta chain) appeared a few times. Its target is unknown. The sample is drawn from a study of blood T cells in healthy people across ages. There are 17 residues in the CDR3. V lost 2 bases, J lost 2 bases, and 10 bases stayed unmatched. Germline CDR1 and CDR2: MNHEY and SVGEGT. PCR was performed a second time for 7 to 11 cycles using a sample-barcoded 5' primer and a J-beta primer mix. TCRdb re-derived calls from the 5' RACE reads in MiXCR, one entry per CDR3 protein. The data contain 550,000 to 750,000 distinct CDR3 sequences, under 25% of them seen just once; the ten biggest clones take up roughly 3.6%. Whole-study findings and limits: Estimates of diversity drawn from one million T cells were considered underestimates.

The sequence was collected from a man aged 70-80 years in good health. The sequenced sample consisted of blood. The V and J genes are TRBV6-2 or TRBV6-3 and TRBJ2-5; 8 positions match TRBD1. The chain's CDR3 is CASSYVSGQVGQETQYF. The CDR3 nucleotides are TGTGCCAGCAGTTACGTTTCGGGACAGGTCGGACAAGAGACCCAGTACTTC.